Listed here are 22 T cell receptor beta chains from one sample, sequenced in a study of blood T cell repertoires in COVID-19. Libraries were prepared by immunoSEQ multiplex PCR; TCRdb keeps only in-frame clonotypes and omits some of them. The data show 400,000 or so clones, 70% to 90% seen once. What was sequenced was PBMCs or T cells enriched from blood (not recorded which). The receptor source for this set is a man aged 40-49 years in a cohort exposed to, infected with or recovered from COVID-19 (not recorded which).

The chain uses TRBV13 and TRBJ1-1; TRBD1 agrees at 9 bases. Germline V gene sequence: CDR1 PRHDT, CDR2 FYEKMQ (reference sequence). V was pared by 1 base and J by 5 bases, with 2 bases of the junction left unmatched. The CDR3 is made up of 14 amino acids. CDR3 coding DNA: TGTGCCAGCAGCTTAGACAGGGGGCGAACTGAAGCTTTCTTT. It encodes CASSLDRGRTEAFF.

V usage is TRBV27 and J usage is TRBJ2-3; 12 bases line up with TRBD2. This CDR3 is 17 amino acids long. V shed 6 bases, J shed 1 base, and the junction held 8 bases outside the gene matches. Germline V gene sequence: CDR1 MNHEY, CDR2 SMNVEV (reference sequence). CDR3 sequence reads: CASSPRLAGVGTDTQYF. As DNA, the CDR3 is TGTGCCAGCAGCCCAAGACTAGCGGGAGTTGGCACAGATACGCAGTATTTT.

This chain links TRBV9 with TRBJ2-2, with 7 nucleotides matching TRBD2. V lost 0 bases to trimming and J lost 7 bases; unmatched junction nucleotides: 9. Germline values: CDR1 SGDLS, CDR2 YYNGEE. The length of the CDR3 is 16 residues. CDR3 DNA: TGTGCCAGCAGCGTAGACCCCGAGCGGGAAGGCGGGGAGCTGTTTTTT. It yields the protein CASSVDPEREGGELFF.

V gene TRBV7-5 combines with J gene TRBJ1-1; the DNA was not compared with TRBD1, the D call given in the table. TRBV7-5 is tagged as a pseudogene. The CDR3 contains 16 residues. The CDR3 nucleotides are TGTGTCAGAAGCTTACAAACAGGGAAGATGAACACTGAAGCTTTCTTT. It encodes CVRSLQTGKMNTEAFF.

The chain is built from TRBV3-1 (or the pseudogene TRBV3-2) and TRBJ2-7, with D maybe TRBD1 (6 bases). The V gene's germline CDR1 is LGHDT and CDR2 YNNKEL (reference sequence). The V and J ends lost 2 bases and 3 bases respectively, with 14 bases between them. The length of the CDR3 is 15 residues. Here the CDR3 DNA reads TGTGCCAGCAGCCAACAGAGGGGCAGGGGCTACGAGCAGTACTTC. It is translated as CASSQQRGRGYEQYF.

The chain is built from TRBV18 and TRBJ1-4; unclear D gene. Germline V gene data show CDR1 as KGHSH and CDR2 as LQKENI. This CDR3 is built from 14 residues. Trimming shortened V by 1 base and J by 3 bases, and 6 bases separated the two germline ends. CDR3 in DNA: TGTGCCAGCTCACCACAGGGAGCTAATGAAAAACTGTTTTTT. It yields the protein CASSPQGANEKLFF.

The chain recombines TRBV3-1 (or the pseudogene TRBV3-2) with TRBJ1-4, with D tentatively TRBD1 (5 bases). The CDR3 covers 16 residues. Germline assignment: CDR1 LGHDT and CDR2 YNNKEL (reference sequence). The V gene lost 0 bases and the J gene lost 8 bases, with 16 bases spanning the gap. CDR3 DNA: TGTGCCAGCAGCCAAGATTTGGGGACTCTGCACGAAAAACTGTTTTTT. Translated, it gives CASSQDLGTLHEKLFF.

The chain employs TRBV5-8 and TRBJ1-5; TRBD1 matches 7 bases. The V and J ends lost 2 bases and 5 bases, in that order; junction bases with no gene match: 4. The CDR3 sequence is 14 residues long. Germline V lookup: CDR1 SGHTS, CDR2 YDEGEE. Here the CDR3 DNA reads TGTGCCAGCAGCTTCGGACAGGCCTATCAGCCCCAGCATTTT. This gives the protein CASSFGQAYQPQHF.

The CDR3 loop is CSASNLREGRGEQFF. The CDR3 nucleotides read TGCAGTGCTAGTAATCTACGGGAGGGCCGGGGTGAGCAGTTCTTC. This chain joins TRBV20-1 and TRBJ2-1; 8 bases align to TRBD2. The trim removed 3 bases at V and 9 bases at J, leaving 13 bases unmatched. CDR3 size: 15 residues. Germline V lookup: CDR1 DFQATT, CDR2 SNEGSKA (reference sequence).

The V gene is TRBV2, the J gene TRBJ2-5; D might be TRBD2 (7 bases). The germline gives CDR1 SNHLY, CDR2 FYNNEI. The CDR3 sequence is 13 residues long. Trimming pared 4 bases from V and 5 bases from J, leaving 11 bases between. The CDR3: CASSAGGGETQYF. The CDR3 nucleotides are TGTGCCAGCAGTGCGGGGGGCGGGGAGACCCAGTACTTC.

The CDR3 is CAWARDRTNGYTF. As DNA, the CDR3 is TGTGCCTGGGCCCGGGACAGGACTAATGGCTACACCTTC. V usage is TRBV30 and J usage is TRBJ1-2; TRBD1 aligns across 8 bases. After removal of 5 bases from V and 6 bases from J, the junction contained 8 bases not matched to a gene. Germline CDR1 is GTSNPN and CDR2 is SVGIG (reference sequence). The CDR3 has 13 amino acids.

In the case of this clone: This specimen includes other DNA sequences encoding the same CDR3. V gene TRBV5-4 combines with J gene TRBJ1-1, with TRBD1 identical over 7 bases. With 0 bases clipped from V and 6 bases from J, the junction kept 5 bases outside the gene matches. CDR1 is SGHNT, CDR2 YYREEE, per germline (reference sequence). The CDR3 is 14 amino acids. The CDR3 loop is CASSLGQGQSEAFF. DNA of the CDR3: TGTGCCAGCAGCTTGGGACAGGGTCAGTCTGAAGCTTTCTTT.

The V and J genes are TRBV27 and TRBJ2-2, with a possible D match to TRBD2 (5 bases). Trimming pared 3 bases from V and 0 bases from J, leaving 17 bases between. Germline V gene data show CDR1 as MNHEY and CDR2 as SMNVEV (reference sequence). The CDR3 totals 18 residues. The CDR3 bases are TGTGCCAGCAGTTTCAAACTTAGGACTGGGTCGAACACCGGGGAGCTGTTTTTT. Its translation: CASSFKLRTGSNTGELFF.

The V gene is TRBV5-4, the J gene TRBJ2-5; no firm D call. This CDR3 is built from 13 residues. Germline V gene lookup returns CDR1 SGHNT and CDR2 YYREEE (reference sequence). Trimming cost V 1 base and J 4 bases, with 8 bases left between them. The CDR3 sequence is CASSLILGETQYF. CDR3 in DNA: TGTGCCAGCAGCTTGATTCTAGGAGAGACCCAGTACTTC. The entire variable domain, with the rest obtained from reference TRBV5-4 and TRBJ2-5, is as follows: ETGVTQSPTHLIKTRGQQVTLRCSSQSGHNTVSWYQQALGQGPQFIFQYYREEENGRGNFPPRFSGLQFPNYSSELNVNALELDDSALYLCASSLILGETQYFGPGTRLLVL.

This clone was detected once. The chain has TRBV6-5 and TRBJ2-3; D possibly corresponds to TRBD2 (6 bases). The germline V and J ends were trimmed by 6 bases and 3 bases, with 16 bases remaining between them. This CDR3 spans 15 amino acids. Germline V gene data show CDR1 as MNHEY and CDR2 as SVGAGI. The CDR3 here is CASRFGAGRTDTQYF. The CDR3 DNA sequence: TGTGCCAGCAGATTTGGGGCAGGGAGGACAGATACGCAGTATTTT.

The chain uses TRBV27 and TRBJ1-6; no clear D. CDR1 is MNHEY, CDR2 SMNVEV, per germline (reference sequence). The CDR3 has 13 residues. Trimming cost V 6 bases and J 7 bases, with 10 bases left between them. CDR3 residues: CASRDGENSPLHF. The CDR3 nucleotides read TGTGCCAGCAGGGACGGGGAAAATTCACCCCTCCACTTT.

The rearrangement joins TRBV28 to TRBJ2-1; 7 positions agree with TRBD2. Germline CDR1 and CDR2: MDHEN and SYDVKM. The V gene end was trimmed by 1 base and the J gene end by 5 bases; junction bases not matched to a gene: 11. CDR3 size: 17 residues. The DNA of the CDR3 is TGTGCCAGCAGTTTATACGGGTGGGCTAGCGGAGACAATGAGCAGTTCTTC. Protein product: CASSLYGWASGDNEQFF. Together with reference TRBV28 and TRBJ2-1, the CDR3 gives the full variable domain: DVKVTQSSRYLVKRTGEKVFLECVQDMDHENMFWYRQDPGLGLRLIYFSYDVKMKEKGDIPEGYSVSREKKERFSLILESASTNQTSMYLCASSLYGWASGDNEQFFGPGTRLTVL.

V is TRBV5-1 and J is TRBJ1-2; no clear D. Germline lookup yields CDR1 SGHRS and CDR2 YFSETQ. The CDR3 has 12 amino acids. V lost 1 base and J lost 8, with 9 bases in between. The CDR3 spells CASSLSMEGYTF. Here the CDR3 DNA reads TGCGCCAGCAGCTTGTCCATGGAGGGCTACACCTTC.

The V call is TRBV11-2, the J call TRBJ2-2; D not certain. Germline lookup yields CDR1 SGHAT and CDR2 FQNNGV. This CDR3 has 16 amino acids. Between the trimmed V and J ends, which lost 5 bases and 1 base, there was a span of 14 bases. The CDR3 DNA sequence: TGTGCCAGCAGCACCCCCGGAGTGCTGAACACCGGGGAGCTGTTTTTT. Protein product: CASSTPGVLNTGELFF.

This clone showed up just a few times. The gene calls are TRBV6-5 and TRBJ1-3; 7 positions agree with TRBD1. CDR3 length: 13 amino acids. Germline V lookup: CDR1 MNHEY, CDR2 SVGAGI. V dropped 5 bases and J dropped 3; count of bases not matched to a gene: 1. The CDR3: CASSRQGGNTIYF. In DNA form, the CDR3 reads TGTGCCAGCAGTCGACAGGGTGGAAACACCATATATTTT.

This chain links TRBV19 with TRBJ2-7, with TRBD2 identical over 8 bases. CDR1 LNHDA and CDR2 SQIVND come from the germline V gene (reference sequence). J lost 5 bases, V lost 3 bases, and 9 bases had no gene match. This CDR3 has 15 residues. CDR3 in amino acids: CASSMGVAGNDEQYF. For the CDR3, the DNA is TGTGCCAGTAGTATGGGGGTAGCGGGAAACGACGAGCAGTACTTC. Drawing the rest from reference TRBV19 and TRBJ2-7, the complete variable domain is DGGITQSPKYLFRKEGQNVTLSCEQNLNHDAMYWYRQDPGQGLRLIYYSQIVNDFQKGDIAEGYSVSREKKESFPLTVTSAQKNPTAFYLCASSMGVAGNDEQYFGPGTRLTVT.

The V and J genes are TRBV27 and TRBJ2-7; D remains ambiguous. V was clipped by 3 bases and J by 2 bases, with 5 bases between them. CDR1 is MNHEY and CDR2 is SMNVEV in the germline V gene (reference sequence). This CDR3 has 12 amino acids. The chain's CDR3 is CASSLAAYEQYF. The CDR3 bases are TGTGCCAGCAGTTTGGCCGCCTACGAGCAGTACTTC.